The 22 T cell receptor beta chains reported below all come from one sample, sequenced in a study of blood T cell repertoires in COVID-19. Repertoires were generated with immunoSEQ multiplex PCR, while TCRdb's copy carries only in-frame clones and drops some. The table has 150,000 or so clones, 80% to 85% seen once. Sequenced material: peripheral blood. These receptors all stem from a man aged 18 to 29 with active or convalescent COVID-19.

J is TRBJ2-2 and V is TRBV19, with 12 bases lining up with TRBD2. CDR1 is LNHDA, CDR2 SQIVND, per germline (reference sequence). Unmatched junction bases numbered 15, after V lost 5 bases and J lost 11 bases. The CDR3 runs 17 residues. The CDR3 reads CASSAVTSGGSRYELFF. The CDR3 bases are TGTGCCAGTAGTGCCGTTACTAGCGGGGGGTCCCGATACGAGCTGTTTTTT.

CDR3 nucleotide sequence: TGTGCCAGCAGCTTTCTCCGGACTAGCGGGGGGAATGAGCAGTTCTTC. Translation: CASSFLRTSGGNEQFF. J is TRBJ2-1 and V is TRBV7-9; 14 bases align to TRBD2. Looked up from germline, CDR1 is SEHNR and CDR2 is FQNEAQ (reference sequence). Germline trimming cut 3 bases from V and 7 bases from J; bases unmatched to any gene: 5. This CDR3 spans 16 amino acids.

The gene calls are TRBV18 and TRBJ2-5; 8 bases are a match to TRBD2. Germline-derived CDR1 and CDR2 are KGHSH and LQKENI. The CDR3 consists of 14 residues. J gave up 2 bases and V 3 bases, and 2 bases lay outside the gene matches. The CDR3 is CASSPSSGQETQYF. For the CDR3, the DNA is TGTGCCAGCTCACCGTCTAGCGGGCAAGAGACCCAGTACTTC.

The chain uses TRBV5-5 and TRBJ2-6; D unclear. CDR3 size: 15 residues. The V gene's germline CDR1 is SGHKS and CDR2 YYEKEE (reference sequence). The germline V and J ends were trimmed by 1 base and 0 bases, with 5 bases remaining between them. CDR3 sequence (DNA): TGTGCCAGCAGCTTGCTGTACTCTGGGGCCAACGTCCTGACTTTC. Translated, it gives CASSLLYSGANVLTF.

The gene calls are TRBV5-1 and TRBJ1-2; 8 bases fit TRBD1. The CDR3 has 14 residues. CDR1 SGHRS and CDR2 YFSETQ come from the germline V gene. After removal of 0 bases from V and 3 bases from J, the junction contained 1 base not matched to a gene. The CDR3 nucleotides read TGCGCCAGCAGCTTGGGGACAGGGCACTATGGCTACACCTTC. Translating it yields CASSLGTGHYGYTF.

The chain recombines TRBV6-4 with TRBJ2-1; possibly TRBD2 for D (6 bases). V was cut by 4 bases and J by 7 bases, with 17 bases left in between. CDR1 is MRHNA, CDR2 SNTAGT, per germline. The CDR3 has 15 residues. The CDR3 coding sequence is TGTGCCAGCAGTGTCTCGGGGGAGGATTGGAATGAGCAGTTCTTC. Residues: CASSVSGEDWNEQFF.

CDR3 sequence reads: CASSLLFLGRGTEAFF. The CDR3 DNA is TGTGCCAGCAGTTTATTATTCTTGGGCAGGGGCACTGAAGCTTTCTTT. The chain has TRBV27 and TRBJ1-1, with D possibly being TRBD1 (6 bases). The V gene's germline CDR1 is MNHEY and CDR2 SMNVEV (reference sequence). CDR3 length: 16 amino acids. V was cut by 1 base and J by 4 bases, with 16 bases left in between.

The gene calls are TRBV6-4 and TRBJ1-1; weak D call: TRBD1 (6 bases). V lost 6 bases and J 3 bases, leaving 14 bases between the germline ends. Germline V lookup: CDR1 MRHNA, CDR2 SNTAGT. CDR3 size: 14 residues. The CDR3 protein is CASSEGGAYTEAFF. CDR3 nucleotides: TGTGCCAGCAGCGAAGGGGGGGCCTACACTGAAGCTTTCTTT.

The chain has TRBV5-6 and TRBJ1-2; 8 bases are shared with TRBD1. This CDR3 region has 16 residues. The germline V gene has CDR1 SGHDT and CDR2 YYEEEE. V lost 4 bases, J lost 1 base, and 9 bases stayed unmatched. CDR3 sequence (DNA): TGTGCCAGCAGCACCCACCAGGGGGCCTATAACTATGGCTACACCTTC. Translation: CASSTHQGAYNYGYTF.

This chain links TRBV6-2 or TRBV6-3 with TRBJ2-5, with 8 bases matching TRBD1. The germline V gene has CDR1 MNHEY and CDR2 SVGEGT. Unmatched junction bases numbered 5, after V lost 5 bases and J lost 0 bases. CDR3 length: 15 residues. In nucleotides, the CDR3 is TGTGCCAGCAGTCGGACAGGGCGATACCAAGAGACCCAGTACTTC. Amino acids: CASSRTGRYQETQYF.

CDR3 region: CASSLTSGGYEQYF. CDR3 nucleotide sequence: TGTGCCAGCAGCTTAACTAGCGGGGGCTACGAGCAGTACTTC. The rearrangement uses TRBV7-2 and TRBJ2-7; 11 bases match TRBD2. The length of the CDR3 is 14 residues. V dropped 2 bases and J dropped 3; count of bases not matched to a gene: 0. The germline V gene encodes CDR1 SGHTA and CDR2 FQGNSA.

A word on this clone: A much larger clone differs by one base, so this may be a read error. The rearrangement uses TRBV12-3 or TRBV12-4 and TRBJ1-1; D is unresolved. This CDR3 contains 13 residues. Trimming took 3 bases from V and 1 from J, leaving 6 bases between them. The DNA of the CDR3 is TGTGCCAGCAGTTTTACAGAGAACACTGAAGCTTTCTTT. It encodes CASSFTENTEAFF.

This chain links TRBV15 with TRBJ2-1; the match to TRBD2 covers 7 bases. Germline V gene lookup returns CDR1 LNHNV and CDR2 YYDKDF (reference sequence). The J segment lost 4 bases and the V segment lost 3 bases, leaving 12 bases of the junction unmatched. The CDR3 covers 17 residues. The CDR3, as DNA: TGTGCCACCAGCAGTGATAGATACCGGGGGGTATACAATGAGCAGTTCTTC. Its protein is CATSSDRYRGVYNEQFF.

This sequence joins TRBV4-1 and TRBJ1-3; tentatively, D is TRBD1 (6 bases). CDR3 length equals 19 residues. Trimming left V 1 base short and J 0 bases short, with 19 bases between. Germline lookup yields CDR1 MGHRA and CDR2 YSYEKL. In DNA form, the CDR3 reads TGCGCCAGCAGCCAAGGCCGATCAGTTGGGGACAACTCTGGAAACACCATATATTTT. Protein product: CASSQGRSVGDNSGNTIYF.

V is TRBV7-6 and J is TRBJ1-1; no firm D call. Germline values: CDR1 SGHVS, CDR2 FNYEAQ. The CDR3 contains 13 residues. V lost 0 bases and J 1 base, leaving 3 bases between the germline ends. CDR3 region: CASSLAGNTEAFF. CDR3 nucleotide sequence: TGTGCCAGCAGCTTAGCCGGGAACACTGAAGCTTTCTTT.

The rearrangement uses TRBV4-1 and TRBJ1-5; maybe TRBD1 (5 bases). The germline V gene encodes CDR1 MGHRA and CDR2 YSYEKL. This CDR3 has 15 residues. Trimming shortened V by 1 base and J by 5 bases, and 12 bases separated the two germline ends. This CDR3 reads CASSQGQFNDQPQHF. The CDR3 DNA is TGCGCCAGCAGCCAAGGACAGTTTAATGATCAGCCCCAGCATTTT.

CDR3 nucleotide sequence: TGTGCCAGTAGTATAGCCTCCCACAGTGGTGACACTGAAGCTTTCTTT. Its protein is CASSIASHSGDTEAFF. V usage is TRBV19 and J usage is TRBJ1-1; D is uncertain. Trimming removed 1 base from V and 3 bases from J, with 15 bases in between. In germline, CDR1 is LNHDA, CDR2 SQIVND (reference sequence). The CDR3 has 16 residues.

This chain connects TRBV3-1 (or the pseudogene TRBV3-2) to TRBJ2-5, with D perhaps matching TRBD1 (6 bases). V gave up 3 bases and J gave up 5 bases, with 13 bases separating them. This CDR3 comprises 14 residues. CDR1 is LGHDT, CDR2 YNNKEL, per germline (reference sequence). CDR3 region: CASSQQGRRETQYF. CDR3 in DNA: TGTGCCAGCAGCCAGCAGGGGAGAAGGGAGACCCAGTACTTC.

V is TRBV10-3 and J is TRBJ1-1; D is undetermined. The germline CDR1 and CDR2 sequences are ENHRY and SYGVKD. The CDR3 totals 14 residues. Trimming removed 7 bases at V and 6 bases at J, with 18 bases between. CDR3 loop: CAINREQTGAEAFF. The CDR3 DNA follows: TGTGCCATCAACCGGGAACAGACGGGCGCTGAAGCTTTCTTT.

V and J are TRBV2 and TRBJ1-2; 7 nucleotides agree with TRBD1. The germline CDR1 and CDR2 sequences are SNHLY and FYNNEI. J lost 4 bases, V lost 5 bases, and 10 bases had no gene match. The CDR3 totals 15 residues. The CDR3 spells CASSPQGERGYGYTF. CDR3 sequence (DNA): TGTGCCAGCAGTCCTCAGGGGGAAAGGGGCTATGGCTACACCTTC.

The chain is built from TRBV3-1 (or the pseudogene TRBV3-2) and TRBJ2-3; D gene uncertain. The CDR3 runs 14 residues. Per germline, CDR1 LGHDT and CDR2 YNNKEL (reference sequence). Trimming left V 0 bases short and J 4 bases short, with 8 bases between. The CDR3 DNA reads TGTGCCAGCAGCCAAGATTTTAGCTCAGATACGCAGTATTTT. This gives the protein CASSQDFSSDTQYF.

The rearrangement uses TRBV24-1 and TRBJ2-7, with TRBD1 as a possible D gene (6 bases). The V end was cut by 4 bases, the J end by 0 bases, with 27 bases between. Germline-derived CDR1 and CDR2 are KGHDR and SFDVKD. This CDR3 has 20 amino acids. The CDR3 region has the DNA TGTGCCACCAGTGACCCACGGGTTGATCACACAGGGCCAAGCTCCTACGAGCAGTACTTC. Translating it yields CATSDPRVDHTGPSSYEQYF.